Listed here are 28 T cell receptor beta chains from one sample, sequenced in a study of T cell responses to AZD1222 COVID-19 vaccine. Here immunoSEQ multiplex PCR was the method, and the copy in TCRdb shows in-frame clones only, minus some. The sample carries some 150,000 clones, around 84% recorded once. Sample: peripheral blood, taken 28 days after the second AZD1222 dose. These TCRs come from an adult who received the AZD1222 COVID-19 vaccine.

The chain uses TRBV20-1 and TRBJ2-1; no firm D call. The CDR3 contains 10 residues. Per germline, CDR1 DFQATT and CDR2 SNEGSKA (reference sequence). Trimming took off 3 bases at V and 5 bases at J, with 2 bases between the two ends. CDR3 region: CSASDNEQFF. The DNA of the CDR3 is TGCAGTGCTAGCGACAATGAGCAGTTCTTC.

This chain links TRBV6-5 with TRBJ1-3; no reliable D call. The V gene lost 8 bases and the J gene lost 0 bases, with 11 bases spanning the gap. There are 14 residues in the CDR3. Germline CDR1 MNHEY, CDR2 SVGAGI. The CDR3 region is CASVPNYSGNTIYF. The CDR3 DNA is TGTGCCAGCGTACCGAACTACTCTGGAAACACCATATATTTT.

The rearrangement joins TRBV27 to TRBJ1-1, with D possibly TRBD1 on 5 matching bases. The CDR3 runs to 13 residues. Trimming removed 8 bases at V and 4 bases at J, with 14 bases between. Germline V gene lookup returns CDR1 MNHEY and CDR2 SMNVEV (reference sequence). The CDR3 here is CASRPGGGTEAFF. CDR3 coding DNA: TGTGCCAGCCGCCCGGGGGGAGGCACTGAAGCTTTCTTT.

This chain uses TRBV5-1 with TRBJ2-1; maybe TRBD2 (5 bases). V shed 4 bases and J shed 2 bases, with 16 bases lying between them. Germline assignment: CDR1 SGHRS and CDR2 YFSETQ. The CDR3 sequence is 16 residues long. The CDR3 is CASSIRSALAYNEQFF. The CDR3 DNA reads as TGCGCCAGCAGCATCCGTAGCGCCCTAGCCTACAATGAGCAGTTCTTC.

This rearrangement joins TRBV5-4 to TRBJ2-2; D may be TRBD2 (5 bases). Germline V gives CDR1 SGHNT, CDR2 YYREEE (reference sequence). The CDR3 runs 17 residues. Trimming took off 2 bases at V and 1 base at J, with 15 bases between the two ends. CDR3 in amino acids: CASSFGPSRGNTGELFF. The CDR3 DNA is TGTGCCAGCAGCTTTGGGCCGAGCCGGGGGAACACCGGGGAGCTGTTTTTT.

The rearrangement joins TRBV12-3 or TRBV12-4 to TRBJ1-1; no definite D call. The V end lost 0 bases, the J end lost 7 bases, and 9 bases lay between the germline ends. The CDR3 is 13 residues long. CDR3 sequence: CASSLATAIEAFF. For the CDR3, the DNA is TGTGCCAGCAGTTTAGCAACAGCAATTGAAGCTTTCTTT.

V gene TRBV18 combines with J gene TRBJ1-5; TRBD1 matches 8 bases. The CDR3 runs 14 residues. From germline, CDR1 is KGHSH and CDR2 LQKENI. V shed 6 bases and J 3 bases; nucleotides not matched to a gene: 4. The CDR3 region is CASSLGQANQPQHF. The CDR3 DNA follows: TGTGCCAGCTCGCTGGGACAGGCCAATCAGCCCCAGCATTTT. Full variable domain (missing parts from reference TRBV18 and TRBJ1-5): NAGVMQNPRHLVRRRGQEARLRCSPMKGHSHVYWYRQLPEEGLKFMVYLQKENIIDESGMPKERFSAEFPKEGPSILRIQQVVRGDSAAYFCASSLGQANQPQHFGDGTRLSIL.

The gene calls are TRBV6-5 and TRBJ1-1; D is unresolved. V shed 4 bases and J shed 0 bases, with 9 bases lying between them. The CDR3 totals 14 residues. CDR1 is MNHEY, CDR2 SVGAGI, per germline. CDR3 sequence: CASSFQSMNTEAFF. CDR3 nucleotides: TGTGCCAGCAGTTTCCAATCCATGAACACTGAAGCTTTCTTT.

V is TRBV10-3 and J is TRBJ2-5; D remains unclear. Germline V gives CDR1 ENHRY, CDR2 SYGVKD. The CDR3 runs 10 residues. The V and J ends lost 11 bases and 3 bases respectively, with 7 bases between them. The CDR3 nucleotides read TGTGCCGCTGGGGAAGAGACCCAGTACTTC. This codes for CAAGEETQYF.

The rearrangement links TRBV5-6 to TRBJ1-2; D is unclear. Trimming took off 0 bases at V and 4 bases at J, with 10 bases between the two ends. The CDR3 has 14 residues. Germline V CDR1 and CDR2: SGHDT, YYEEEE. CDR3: CASSLGQGLYGYTF. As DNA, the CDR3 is TGTGCCAGCAGCTTGGGACAAGGACTCTATGGCTACACCTTC.

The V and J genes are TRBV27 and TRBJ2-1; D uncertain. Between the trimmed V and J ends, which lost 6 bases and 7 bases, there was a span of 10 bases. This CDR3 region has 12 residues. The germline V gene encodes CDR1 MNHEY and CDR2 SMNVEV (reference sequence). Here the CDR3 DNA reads TGTGCCAGCAGCCCCACGTGGAATGAGCAGTTCTTC. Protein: CASSPTWNEQFF.

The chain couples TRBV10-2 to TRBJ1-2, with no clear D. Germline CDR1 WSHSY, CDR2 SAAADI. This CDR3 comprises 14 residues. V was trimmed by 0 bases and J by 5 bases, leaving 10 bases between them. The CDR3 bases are TGCGCCAGCAGTGAGTCGAAGTCACAGTATGGCTACACCTTC. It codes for CASSESKSQYGYTF.

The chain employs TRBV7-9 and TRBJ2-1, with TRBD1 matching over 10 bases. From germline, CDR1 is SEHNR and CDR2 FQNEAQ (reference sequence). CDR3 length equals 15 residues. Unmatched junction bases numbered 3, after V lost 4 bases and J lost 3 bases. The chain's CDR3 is CASSYRDRGYNEQFF. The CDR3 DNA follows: TGTGCCAGCAGCTACCGGGACAGGGGCTACAATGAGCAGTTCTTC.

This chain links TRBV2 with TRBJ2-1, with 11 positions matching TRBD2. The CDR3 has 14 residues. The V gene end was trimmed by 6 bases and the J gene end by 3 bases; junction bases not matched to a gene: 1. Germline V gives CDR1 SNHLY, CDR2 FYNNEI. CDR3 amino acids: CASSGLAGYNEQFF. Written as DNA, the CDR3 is TGTGCCAGCAGCGGACTAGCGGGCTACAATGAGCAGTTCTTC.

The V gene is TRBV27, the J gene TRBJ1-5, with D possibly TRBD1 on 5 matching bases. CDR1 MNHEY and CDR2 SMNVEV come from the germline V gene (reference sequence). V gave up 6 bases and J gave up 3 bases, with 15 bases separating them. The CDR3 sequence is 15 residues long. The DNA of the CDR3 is TGTGCCAGCAGACCCGGGGGAGGGGACAATCAGCCCCAGCATTTT. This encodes CASRPGGGDNQPQHF.

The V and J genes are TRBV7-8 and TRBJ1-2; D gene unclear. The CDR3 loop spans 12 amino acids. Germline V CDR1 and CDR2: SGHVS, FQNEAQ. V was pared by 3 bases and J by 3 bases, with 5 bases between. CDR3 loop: CASSLGDYGYTF. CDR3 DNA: TGTGCCAGCAGCTTGGGAGACTATGGCTACACCTTC.

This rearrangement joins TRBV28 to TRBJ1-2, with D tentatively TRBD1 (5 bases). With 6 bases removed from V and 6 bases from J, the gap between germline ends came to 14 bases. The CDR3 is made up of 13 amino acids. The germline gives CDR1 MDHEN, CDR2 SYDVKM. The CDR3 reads CASSLPGGDGYTF. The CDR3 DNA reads TGTGCCAGCAGCTTGCCTGGGGGGGATGGCTACACCTTC.

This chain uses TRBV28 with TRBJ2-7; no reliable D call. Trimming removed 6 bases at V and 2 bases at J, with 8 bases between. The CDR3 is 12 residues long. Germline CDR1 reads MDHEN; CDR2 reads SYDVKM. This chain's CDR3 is CASRADPYEQYF. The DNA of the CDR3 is TGTGCCAGCAGGGCCGATCCCTACGAGCAGTACTTC.

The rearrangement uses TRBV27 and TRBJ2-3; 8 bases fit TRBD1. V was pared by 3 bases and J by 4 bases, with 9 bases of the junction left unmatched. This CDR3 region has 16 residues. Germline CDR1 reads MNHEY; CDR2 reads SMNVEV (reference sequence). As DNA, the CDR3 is TGTGCCAGCAGTTTGGCCGCCGGGACAGGCGCAGATACGCAGTATTTT. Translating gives CASSLAAGTGADTQYF.

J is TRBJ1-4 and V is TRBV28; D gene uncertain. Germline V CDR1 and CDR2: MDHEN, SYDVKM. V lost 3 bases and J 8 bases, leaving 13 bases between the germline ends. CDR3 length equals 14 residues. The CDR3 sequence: CASSFSRPQEKLFF. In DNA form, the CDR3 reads TGTGCCAGCAGTTTTTCCCGACCCCAGGAAAAACTGTTTTTT.

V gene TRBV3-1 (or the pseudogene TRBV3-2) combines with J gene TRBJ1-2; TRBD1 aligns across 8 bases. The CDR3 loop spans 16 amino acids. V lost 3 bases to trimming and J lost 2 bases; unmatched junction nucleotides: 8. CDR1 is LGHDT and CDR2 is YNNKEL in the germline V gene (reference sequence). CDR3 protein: CASSHYRDRLNYGYTF. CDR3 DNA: TGTGCCAGCAGCCACTACCGGGACAGGCTAAACTATGGCTACACCTTC.

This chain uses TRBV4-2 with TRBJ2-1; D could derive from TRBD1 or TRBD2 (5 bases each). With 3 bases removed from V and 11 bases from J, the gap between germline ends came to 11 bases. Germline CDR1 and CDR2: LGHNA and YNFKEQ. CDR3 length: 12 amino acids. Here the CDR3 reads CASSQGERKQFF. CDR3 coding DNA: TGTGCCAGCAGCCAGGGGGAGCGAAAGCAGTTCTTC.

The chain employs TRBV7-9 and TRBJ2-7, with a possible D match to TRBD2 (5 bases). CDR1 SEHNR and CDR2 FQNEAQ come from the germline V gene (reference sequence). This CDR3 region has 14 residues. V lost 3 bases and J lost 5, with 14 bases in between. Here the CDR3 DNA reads TGTGCCAGCAGCTTTACGTCGTCGGAGGACGAGCAGTACTTC. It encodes CASSFTSSEDEQYF.

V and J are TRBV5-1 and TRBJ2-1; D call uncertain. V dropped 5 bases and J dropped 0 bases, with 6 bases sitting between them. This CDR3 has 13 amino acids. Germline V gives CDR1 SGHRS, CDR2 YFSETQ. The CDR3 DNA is TGCGCCAGCAGTGAAAGCTCCTACAATGAGCAGTTCTTC. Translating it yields CASSESSYNEQFF.

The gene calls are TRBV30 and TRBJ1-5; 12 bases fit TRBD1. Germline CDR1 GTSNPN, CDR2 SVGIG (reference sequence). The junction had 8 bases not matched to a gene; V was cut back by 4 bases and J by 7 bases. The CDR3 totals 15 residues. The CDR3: CAWNRDRGLGQPQHF. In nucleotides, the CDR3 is TGTGCCTGGAATCGGGACAGGGGGCTAGGGCAGCCCCAGCATTTT.

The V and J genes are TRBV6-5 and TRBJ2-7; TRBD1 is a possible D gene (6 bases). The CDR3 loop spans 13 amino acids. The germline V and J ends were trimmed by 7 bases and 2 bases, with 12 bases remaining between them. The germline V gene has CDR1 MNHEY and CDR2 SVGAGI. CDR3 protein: CASTYRETYEQYF. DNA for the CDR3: TGTGCCAGCACGTACAGGGAGACCTACGAGCAGTACTTC.

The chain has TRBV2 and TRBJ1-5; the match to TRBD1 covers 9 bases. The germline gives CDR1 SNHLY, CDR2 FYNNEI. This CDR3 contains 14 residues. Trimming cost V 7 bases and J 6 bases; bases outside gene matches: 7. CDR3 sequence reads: CASTLTGGGQPQHF. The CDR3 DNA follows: TGTGCCAGCACCCTGACAGGGGGTGGTCAGCCCCAGCATTTT.

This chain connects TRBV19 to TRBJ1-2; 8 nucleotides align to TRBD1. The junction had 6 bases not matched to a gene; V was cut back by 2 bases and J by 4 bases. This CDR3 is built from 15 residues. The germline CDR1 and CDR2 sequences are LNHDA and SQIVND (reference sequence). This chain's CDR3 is CASSIQGARGYGYTF. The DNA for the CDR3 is TGTGCCAGTAGTATACAGGGGGCGCGGGGCTATGGCTACACCTTC.